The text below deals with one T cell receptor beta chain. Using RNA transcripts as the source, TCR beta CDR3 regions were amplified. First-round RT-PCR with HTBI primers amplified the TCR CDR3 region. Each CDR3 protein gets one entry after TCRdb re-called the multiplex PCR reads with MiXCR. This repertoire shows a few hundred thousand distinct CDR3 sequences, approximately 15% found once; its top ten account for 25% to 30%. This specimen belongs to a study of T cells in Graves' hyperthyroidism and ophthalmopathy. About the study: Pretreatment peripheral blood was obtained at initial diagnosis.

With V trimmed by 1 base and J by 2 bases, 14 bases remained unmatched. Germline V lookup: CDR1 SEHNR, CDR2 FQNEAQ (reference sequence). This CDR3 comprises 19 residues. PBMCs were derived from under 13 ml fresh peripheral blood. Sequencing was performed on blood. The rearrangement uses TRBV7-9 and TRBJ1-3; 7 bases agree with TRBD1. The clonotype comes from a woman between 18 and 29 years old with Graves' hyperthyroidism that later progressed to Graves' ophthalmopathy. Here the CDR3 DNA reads TGTGCCAGCAGCTTAGGGGGTTTAACGCAGGGGGTCGCTGGAAACACCATATATTTT. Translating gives CASSLGGLTQGVAGNTIYF.